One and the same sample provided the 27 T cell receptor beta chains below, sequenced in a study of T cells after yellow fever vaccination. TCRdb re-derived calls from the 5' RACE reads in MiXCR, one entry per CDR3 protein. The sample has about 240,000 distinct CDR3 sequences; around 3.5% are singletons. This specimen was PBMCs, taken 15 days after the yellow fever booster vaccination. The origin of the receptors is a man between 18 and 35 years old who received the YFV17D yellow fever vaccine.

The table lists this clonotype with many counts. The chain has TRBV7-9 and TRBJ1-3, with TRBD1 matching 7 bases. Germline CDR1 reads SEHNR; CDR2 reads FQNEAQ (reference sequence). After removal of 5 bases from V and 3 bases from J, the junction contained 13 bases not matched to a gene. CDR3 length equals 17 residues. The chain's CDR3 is CASSPEVDREFGNTIYF. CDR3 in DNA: TGTGCCAGCAGCCCGGAGGTTGACAGGGAATTTGGAAACACCATATATTTT.

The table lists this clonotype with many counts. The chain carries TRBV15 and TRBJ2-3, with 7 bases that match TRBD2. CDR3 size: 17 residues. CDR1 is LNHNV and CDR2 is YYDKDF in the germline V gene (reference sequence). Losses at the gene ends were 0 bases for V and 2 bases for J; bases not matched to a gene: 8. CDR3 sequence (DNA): TGTGCCACCAGCAGAGATCCGTTAGCGGGTACCACAGATACGCAGTATTTT. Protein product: CATSRDPLAGTTDTQYF. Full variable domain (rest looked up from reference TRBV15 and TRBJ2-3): DAMVIQNPRYQVTQFGKPVTLSCSQTLNHNVMYWYQQKSSQAPKLLFHYYDKDFNNEADTPDNFQSRRPNTSFCFLDIRSPGLGDTAMYLCATSRDPLAGTTDTQYFGPGTRLTVL.

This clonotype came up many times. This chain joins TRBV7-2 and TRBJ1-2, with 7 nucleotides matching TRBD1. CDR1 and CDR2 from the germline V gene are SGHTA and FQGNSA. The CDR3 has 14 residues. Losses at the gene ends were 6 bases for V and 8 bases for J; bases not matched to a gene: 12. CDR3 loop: CASRPRQGLRGYTF. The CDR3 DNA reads TGTGCCAGCAGGCCGAGACAGGGCCTTAGGGGCTACACCTTC.

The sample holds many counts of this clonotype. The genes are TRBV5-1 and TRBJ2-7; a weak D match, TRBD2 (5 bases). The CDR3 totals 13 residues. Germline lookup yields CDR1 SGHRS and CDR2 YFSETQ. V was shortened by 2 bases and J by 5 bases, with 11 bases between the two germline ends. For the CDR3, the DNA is TGCGCCAGCAGCTTAGAAGGGAGCGACGAGCAGTACGTC. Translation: CASSLEGSDEQYV.

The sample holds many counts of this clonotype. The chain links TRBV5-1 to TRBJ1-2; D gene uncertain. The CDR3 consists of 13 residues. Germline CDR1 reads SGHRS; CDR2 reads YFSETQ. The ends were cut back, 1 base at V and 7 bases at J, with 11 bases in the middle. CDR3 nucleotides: TGCGCCAGCAGCTTGATGGCAGAAGGTGGCTACACCTTC. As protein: CASSLMAEGGYTF.

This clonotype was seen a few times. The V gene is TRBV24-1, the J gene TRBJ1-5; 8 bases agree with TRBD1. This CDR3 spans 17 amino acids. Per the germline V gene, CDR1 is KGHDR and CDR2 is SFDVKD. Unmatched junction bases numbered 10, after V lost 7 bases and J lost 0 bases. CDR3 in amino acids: CATRTGPGGYSNQPQHF. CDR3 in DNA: TGTGCCACCAGGACAGGGCCAGGGGGCTATAGCAATCAGCCCCAGCATTTT.

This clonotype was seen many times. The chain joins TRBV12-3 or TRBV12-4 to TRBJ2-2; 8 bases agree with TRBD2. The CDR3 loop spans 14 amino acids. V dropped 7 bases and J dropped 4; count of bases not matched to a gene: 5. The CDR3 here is CASIIGGGTGELFF. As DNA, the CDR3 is TGTGCCAGCATTATCGGGGGGGGCACCGGGGAGCTGTTTTTT.

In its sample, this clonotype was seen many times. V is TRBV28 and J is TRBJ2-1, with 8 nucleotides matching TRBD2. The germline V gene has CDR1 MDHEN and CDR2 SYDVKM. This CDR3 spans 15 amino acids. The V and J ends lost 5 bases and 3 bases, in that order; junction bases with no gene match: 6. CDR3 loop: CASSPRLAYYNEQFF. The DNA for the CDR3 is TGTGCCAGCAGTCCACGACTAGCGTACTACAATGAGCAGTTCTTC.

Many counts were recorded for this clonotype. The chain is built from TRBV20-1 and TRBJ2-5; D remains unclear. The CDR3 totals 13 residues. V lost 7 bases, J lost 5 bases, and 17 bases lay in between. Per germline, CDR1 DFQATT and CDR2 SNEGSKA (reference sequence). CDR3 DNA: TGCAGTGTCAGAGATGGGGAACGGGAGACCCAGTACTTC. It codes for CSVRDGERETQYF.

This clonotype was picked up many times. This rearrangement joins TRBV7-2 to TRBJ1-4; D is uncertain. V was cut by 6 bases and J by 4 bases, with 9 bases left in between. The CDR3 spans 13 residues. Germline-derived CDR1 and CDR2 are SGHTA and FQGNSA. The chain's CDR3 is CASSSPFNEKLFF. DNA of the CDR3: TGTGCCAGCAGTTCGCCTTTTAATGAAAAACTGTTTTTT.

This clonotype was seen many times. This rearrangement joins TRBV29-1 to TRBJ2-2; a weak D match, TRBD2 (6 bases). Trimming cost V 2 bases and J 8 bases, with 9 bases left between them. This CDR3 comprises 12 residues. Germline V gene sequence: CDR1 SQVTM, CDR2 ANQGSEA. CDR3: CSVERLGGELFF. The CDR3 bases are TGCAGCGTTGAAAGACTAGGGGGGGAGCTGTTTTTT.

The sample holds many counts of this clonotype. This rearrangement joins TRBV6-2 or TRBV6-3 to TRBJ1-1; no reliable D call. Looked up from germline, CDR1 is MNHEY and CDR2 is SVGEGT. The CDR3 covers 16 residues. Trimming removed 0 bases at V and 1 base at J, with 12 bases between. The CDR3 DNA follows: TGTGCCAGCAGTTACTCGATAGTCACGGGGAACACTGAAGCTTTCTTT. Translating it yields CASSYSIVTGNTEAFF.

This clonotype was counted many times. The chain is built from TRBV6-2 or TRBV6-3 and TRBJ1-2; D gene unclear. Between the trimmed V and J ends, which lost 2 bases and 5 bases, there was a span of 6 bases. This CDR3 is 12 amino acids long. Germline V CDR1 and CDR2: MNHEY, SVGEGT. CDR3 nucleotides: TGTGCCAGCAGTTACGGAGAGTATGGCTACACCTTC. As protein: CASSYGEYGYTF.

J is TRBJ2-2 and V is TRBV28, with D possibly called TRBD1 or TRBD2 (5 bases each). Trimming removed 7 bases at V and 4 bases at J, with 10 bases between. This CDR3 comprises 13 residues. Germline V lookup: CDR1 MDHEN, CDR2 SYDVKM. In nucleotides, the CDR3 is TGTGCCAGCACGGGGCAGGTCACCGGGGAGCTGTTTTTT. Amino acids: CASTGQVTGELFF.

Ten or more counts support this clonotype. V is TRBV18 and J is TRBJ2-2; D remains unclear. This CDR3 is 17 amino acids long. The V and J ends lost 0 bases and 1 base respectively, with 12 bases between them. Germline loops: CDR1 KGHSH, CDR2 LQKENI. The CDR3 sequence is CASSPPLRLENTGELFF. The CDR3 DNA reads TGTGCCAGCTCACCACCCCTACGTTTGGAGAACACCGGGGAGCTGTTTTTT.

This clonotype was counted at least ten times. The DNA of the CDR3 is TGCGCCAGCACTAACCCGGGACAGCAAGAGACCCAGTACTTC. Translated, it gives CASTNPGQQETQYF. V usage is TRBV5-1 and J usage is TRBJ2-5, with 7 positions matching TRBD1. Looked up from germline, CDR1 is SGHRS and CDR2 is YFSETQ. CDR3 length: 14 amino acids. With 6 bases clipped from V and 2 bases from J, the junction kept 7 bases outside the gene matches.

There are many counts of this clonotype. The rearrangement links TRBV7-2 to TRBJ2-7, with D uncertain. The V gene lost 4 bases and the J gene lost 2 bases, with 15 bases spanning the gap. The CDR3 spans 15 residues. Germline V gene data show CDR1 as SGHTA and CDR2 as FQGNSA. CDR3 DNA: TGTGCCAGCAGCTATGGGGTCCTGGAACCCTACGAGCAGTACTTC. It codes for CASSYGVLEPYEQYF.

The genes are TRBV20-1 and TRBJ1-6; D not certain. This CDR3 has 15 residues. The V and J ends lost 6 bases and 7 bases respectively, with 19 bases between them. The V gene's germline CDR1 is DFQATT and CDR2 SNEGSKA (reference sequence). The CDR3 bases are TGCAGTGCCTCCGGGGTGGCGGTGGGAAATTCACCCCTCCACTTT. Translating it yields CSASGVAVGNSPLHF.

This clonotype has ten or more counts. The chain's CDR3 is CAISEWRGGEQYV. As DNA, the CDR3 is TGTGCCATCAGTGAGTGGAGGGGCGGCGAGCAGTACGTC. The chain couples TRBV10-3 to TRBJ2-7; tentative D call: TRBD2 (6 bases). Germline-derived CDR1 and CDR2 are ENHRY and SYGVKD. Trimming removed 1 base at V and 6 bases at J, with 10 bases between. This CDR3 has 13 amino acids.

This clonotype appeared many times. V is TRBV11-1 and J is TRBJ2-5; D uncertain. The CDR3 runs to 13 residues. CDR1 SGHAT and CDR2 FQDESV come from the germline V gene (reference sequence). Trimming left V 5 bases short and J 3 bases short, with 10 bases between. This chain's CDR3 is CASSLRIEETQYF. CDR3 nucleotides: TGTGCCAGCAGCCTTCGAATAGAAGAGACCCAGTACTTC. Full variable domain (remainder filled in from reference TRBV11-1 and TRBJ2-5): EAEVAQSPRYKITEKSQAVAFWCDPISGHATLYWYRQILGQGPELLVQFQDESVVDDSQLPKDRFSAERLKGVDSTLKIQPAELGDSAMYLCASSLRIEETQYFGPGTRLLVL.

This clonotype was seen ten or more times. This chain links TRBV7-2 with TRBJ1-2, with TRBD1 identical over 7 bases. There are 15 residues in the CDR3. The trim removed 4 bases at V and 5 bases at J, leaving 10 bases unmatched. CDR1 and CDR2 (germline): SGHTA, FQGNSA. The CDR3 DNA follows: TGTGCCAGCAGCTCAGGACCCGACAGGGTGTATGGCTACACCTTC. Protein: CASSSGPDRVYGYTF.

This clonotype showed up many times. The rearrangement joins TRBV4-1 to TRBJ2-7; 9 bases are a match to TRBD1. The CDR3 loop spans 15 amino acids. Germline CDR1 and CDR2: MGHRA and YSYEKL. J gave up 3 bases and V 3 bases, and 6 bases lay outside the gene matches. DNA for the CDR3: TGCGCCAGCAGCCAGTTCCCGGGACAGGGCTACGAGCAGTACTTC. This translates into CASSQFPGQGYEQYF.

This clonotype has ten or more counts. The CDR3 reads CASSPSGRGEQFF. CDR3 DNA: TGTGCCAGCTCACCATCCGGAAGAGGCGAGCAGTTCTTC. The J gene is TRBJ2-1, the V gene TRBV18; no clear D. Germline V CDR1 and CDR2: KGHSH, LQKENI. This CDR3 is built from 13 residues. Trimming took 2 bases from V and 10 from J, leaving 12 bases between them.

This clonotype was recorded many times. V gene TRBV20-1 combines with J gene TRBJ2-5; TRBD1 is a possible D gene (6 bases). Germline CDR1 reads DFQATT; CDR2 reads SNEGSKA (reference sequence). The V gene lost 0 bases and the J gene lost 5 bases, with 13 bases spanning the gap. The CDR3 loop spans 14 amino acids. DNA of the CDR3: TGCAGTGCTAGAGATATGGGGCAGGGGGAGACCCAGTACTTC. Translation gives CSARDMGQGETQYF.

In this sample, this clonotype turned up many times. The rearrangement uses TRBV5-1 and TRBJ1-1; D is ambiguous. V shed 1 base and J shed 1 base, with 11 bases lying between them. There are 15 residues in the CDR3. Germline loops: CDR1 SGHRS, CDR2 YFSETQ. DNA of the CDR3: TGCGCCAGCAGCTTGTACCGGGTGGCGAACACTGAAGCTTTCTTT. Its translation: CASSLYRVANTEAFF.

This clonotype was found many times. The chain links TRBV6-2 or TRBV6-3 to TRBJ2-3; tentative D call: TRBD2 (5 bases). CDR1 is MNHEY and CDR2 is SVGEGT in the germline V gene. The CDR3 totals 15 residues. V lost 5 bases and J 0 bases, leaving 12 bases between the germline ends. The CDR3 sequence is CASSSGGSSTDTQYF. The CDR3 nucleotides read TGTGCCAGCAGTAGTGGAGGTTCTAGCACAGATACGCAGTATTTT.

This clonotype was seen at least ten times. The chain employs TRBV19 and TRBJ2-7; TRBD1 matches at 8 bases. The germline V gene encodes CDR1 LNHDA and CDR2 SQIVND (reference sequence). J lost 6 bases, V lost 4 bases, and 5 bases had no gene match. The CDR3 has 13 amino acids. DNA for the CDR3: TGTGCCAGTAGTACAGGGGGCCTGGGCGAGCAGTACTTC. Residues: CASSTGGLGEQYF.